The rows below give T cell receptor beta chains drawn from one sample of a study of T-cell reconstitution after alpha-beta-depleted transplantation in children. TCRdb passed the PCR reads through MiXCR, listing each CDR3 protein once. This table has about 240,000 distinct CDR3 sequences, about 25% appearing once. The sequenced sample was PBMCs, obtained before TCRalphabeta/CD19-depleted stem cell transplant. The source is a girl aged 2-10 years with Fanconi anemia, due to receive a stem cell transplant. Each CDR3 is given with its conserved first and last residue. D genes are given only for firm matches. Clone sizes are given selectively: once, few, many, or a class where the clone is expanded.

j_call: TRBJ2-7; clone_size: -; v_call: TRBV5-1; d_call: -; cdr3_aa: CASSLDWPVYEQYF; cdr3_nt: TGCGCCAGCAGCTTGGATTGGCCAGTATACGAGCAGTACTTC
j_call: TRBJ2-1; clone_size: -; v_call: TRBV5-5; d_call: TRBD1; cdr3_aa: CASRPGLGQGHNEQFF; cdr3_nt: TGTGCCAGCAGACCGGGCCTAGGACAGGGGCACAATGAGCAGTTCTTC
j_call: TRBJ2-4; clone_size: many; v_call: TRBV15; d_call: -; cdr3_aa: CATSRGSPDLAKNIQYF; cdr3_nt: TGTGCCACCAGCAGAGGTTCGCCAGATTTAGCCAAAAACATTCAGTACTTC
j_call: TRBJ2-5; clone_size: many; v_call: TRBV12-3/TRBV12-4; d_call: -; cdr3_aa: CASTRWGRDQETQYF; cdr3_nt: TGTGCCAGCACCCGATGGGGCAGGGACCAAGAGACCCAGTACTTC
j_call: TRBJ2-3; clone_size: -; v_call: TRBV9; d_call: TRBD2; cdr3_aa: CASSVSGGTDTQYF; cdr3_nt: TGTGCCAGCAGCGTAAGCGGGGGGACTGATACGCAGTATTTT
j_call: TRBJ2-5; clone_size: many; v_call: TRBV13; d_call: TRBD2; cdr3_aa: CASSQRAGGKETQYF; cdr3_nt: TGTGCCAGCAGCCAACGAGCGGGGGGGAAAGAGACCCAGTACTTC
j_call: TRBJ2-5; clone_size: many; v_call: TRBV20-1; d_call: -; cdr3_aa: CSPGRRLGSQYF; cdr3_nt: TGCAGTCCGGGGCGAAGACTAGGGTCCCAGTACTTC
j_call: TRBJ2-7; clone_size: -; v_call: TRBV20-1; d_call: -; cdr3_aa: CSARDRLRGPHEQYF; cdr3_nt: TGCAGTGCTAGAGATCGTCTTCGGGGGCCCCACGAGCAGTACTTC
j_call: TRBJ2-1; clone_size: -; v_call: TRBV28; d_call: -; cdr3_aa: CASRENGDRPSF; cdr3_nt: TGTGCCAGCAGAGAAAATGGAGATCGACCCTCTTTC
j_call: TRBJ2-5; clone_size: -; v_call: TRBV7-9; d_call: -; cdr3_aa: CASSWSGKETQYF; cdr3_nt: TGTGCCAGCAGCTGGTCAGGGAAGGAGACCCAGTACTTC
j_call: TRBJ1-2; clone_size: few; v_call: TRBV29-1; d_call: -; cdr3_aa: CSATGVGYTF; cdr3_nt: TGCAGCGCTACCGGTGTGGGCTACACCTTC
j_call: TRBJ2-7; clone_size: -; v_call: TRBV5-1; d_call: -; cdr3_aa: CASSLALQDEQYF; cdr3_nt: TGCGCCAGCAGCTTGGCCCTACAGGACGAGCAGTACTTC
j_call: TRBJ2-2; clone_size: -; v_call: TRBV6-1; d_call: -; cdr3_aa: CASSEVGGVWGAAGELFF; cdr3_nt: TGTGCCAGCAGTGAAGTTGGAGGGGTATGGGGTGCCGCCGGGGAGCTGTTTTTT
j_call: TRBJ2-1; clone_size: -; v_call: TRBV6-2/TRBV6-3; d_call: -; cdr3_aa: CASSYLDFNEQFF; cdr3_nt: TGTGCCAGCAGTTACCTGGACTTTAATGAGCAGTTCTTC
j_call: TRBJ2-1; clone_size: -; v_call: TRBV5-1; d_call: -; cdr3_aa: CASSLRRQLYNEQFF; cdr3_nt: TGCGCCAGCAGCTTGAGGAGACAGCTCTACAATGAGCAGTTCTTC
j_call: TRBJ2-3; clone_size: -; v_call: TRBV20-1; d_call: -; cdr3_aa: CSARHFTSAQYF; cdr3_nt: TGCAGTGCTAGACATTTCACGTCGGCGCAGTATTTT
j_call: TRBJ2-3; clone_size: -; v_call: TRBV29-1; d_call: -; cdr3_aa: CSVEDQPDTQYF; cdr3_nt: TGCAGCGTTGAAGATCAGCCAGATACGCAGTATTTT
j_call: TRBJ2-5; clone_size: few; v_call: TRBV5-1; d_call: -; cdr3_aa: CASSLAAGNSQETQYF; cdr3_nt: TGCGCCAGCAGCTTGGCCGCAGGGAATTCACAAGAGACCCAGTACTTC
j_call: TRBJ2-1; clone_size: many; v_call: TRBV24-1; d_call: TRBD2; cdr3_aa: CATSDARTSGNNEQFF; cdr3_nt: TGTGCCACCAGTGATGCACGGACTAGCGGCAACAATGAGCAGTTCTTC
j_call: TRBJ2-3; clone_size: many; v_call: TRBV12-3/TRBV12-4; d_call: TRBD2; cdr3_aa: CASSFRTSDTDTQYF; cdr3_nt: TGTGCCAGCAGTTTCCGGACTAGCGACACAGATACGCAGTATTTT
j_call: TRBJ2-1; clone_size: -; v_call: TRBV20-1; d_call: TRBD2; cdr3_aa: CSARGGLAGGNEQFF; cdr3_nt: TGCAGTGCTAGGGGAGGACTAGCGGGGGGCAATGAGCAGTTCTTC
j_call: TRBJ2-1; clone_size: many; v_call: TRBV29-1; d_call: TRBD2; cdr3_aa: CSMERDYNEQFF; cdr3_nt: TGCAGCATGGAGCGGGACTACAATGAGCAGTTCTTC
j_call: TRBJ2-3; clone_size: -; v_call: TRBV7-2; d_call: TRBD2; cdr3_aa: CASRGGSDTQYF; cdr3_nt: TGTGCCAGCCGGGGGGGCTCAGATACGCAGTATTTT
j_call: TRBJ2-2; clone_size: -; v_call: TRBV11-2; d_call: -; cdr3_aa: CASSLEEVVDPTGELFF; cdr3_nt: TGTGCCAGCAGCTTAGAGGAAGTTGTGGATCCGACCGGGGAGCTGTTTTTT
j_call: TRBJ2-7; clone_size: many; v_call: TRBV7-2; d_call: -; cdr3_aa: CASSLWVVRYEQYF; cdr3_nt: TGTGCCAGCAGCTTATGGGTTGTCCGTTACGAGCAGTACTTC
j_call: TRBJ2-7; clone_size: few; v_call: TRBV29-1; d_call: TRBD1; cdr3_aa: CSSKGTGAGEQYF; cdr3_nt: TGCAGCTCCAAAGGGACAGGGGCGGGCGAGCAGTACTTC
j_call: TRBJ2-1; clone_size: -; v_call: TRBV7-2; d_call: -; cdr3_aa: CASSRPYDNEQFF; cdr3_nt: TGTGCCAGCAGCCGCCCGTACGACAATGAGCAGTTCTTC
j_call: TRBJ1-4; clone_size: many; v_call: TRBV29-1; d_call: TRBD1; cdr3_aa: CSVAGQGNEKLFF; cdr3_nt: TGCAGCGTTGCGGGACAGGGTAATGAAAAACTGTTTTTT
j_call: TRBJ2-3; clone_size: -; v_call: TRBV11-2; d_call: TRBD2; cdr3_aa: CASRTSGRRNTQYF; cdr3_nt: TGTGCCAGCAGAACTAGCGGGAGACGGAATACGCAGTATTTT
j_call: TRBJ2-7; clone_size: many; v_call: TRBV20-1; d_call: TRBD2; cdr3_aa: CSARVVGTSPHGAYEQYF; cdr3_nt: TGCAGTGCTAGAGTCGTGGGGACTAGCCCCCATGGCGCCTACGAGCAGTACTTC
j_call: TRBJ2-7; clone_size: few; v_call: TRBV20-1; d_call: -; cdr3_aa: CSERGYGSYEQYF; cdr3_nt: TGCAGTGAGAGGGGGTACGGGTCCTACGAGCAGTACTTC
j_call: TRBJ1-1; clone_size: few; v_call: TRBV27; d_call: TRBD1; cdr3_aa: CASSLKRDSPQNTEAFF; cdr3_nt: TGTGCCAGCAGTTTAAAGCGGGACAGCCCTCAGAACACTGAAGCTTTCTTT
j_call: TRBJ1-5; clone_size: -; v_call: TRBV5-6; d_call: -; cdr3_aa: CASSFGHYNQPQHF; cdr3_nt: TGTGCCAGCAGCTTTGGACACTACAATCAGCCCCAGCATTTT
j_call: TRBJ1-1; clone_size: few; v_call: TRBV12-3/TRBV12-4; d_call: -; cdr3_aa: CASSKGQGRFGSEAFF; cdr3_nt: TGTGCCAGCAGCAAGGGCCAGGGGCGCTTCGGTTCTGAAGCTTTCTTT
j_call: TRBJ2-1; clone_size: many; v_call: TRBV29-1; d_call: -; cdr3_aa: CSVALRGGQDNEQFF; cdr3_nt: TGCAGCGTCGCATTGAGGGGGGGGCAGGACAATGAGCAGTTCTTC
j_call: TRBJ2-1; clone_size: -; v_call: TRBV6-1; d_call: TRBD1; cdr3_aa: CASKGQAYNEQFF; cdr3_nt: TGTGCCAGCAAGGGACAGGCTTACAATGAGCAGTTCTTC
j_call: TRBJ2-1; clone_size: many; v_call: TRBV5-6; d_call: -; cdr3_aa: CASSLGIGEQFF; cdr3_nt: TGTGCCAGCAGCTTGGGGATTGGTGAGCAGTTCTTC
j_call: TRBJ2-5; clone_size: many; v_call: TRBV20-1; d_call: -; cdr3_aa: CSATNGEETQYF; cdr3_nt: TGCAGTGCGACGAACGGGGAAGAGACCCAGTACTTC
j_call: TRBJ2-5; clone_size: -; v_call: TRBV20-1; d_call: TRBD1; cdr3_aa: CSARDSERGPGTQYF; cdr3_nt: TGCAGTGCTAGAGATTCAGAAAGGGGGCCCGGGACCCAGTACTTC
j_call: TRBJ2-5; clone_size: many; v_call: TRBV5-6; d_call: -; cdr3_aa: CASSPPLETQYF; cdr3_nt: TGTGCCAGCAGCCCTCCTCTAGAGACCCAGTACTTC
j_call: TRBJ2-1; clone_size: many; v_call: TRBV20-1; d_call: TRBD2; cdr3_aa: CSARPGLAGGYNEQFF; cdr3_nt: TGCAGTGCTAGACCCGGACTAGCGGGGGGGTACAATGAGCAGTTCTTC
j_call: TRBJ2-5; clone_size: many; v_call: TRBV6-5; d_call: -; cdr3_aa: CASSYSRVQWETQYF; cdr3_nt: TGTGCCAGCAGTTACTCCCGGGTGCAGTGGGAGACCCAGTACTTC
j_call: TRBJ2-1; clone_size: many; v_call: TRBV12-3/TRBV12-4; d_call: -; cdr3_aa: CASSPSRDEQFF; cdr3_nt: TGTGCCAGCAGCCCATCAAGGGATGAGCAGTTCTTC
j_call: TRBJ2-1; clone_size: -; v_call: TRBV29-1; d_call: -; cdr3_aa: CSVEGVAASSYNEQFF; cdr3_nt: TGCAGCGTTGAAGGGGTAGCGGCTAGCTCCTACAATGAGCAGTTCTTC
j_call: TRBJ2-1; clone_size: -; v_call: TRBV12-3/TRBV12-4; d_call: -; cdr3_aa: CASSLANRDEQFF; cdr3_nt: TGTGCCAGCAGTTTGGCCAACCGGGATGAGCAGTTCTTC
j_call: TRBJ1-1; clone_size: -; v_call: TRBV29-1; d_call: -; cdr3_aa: CSVGTVNTEAFF; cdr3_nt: TGCAGCGTTGGGACAGTTAACACTGAAGCTTTCTTT
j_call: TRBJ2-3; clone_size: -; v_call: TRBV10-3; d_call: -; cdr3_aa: CATGEADTQYF; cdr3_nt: TGTGCCACCGGAGAGGCAGATACGCAGTATTTT
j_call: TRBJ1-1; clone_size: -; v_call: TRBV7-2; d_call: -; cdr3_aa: CASPRGDFQLNTEAFF; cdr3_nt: TGTGCCAGTCCCCGTGGGGATTTTCAACTTAACACTGAAGCTTTCTTT
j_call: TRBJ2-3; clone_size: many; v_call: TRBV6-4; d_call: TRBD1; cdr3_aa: CASSQNRGLTDTQYF; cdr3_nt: TGTGCCAGCAGTCAGAACAGGGGCCTCACAGATACGCAGTATTTT